These T cell receptor beta chains were read from a single sample in a study of cytomegalovirus exposure and HLA in healthy donors. Data came from immunoSEQ multiplex PCR; TCRdb stores just in-frame clones and leaves some out. The sample has about 180,000 clones, 81% seen once; the top ten hold roughly 4.5%. The sequencing sample was made of PBMCs. Receptors were obtained from a woman between 18 and 30 years old in good health and CMV-seropositive. CDR3s include the opening cysteine and the closing phenylalanine or tryptophan. The D gene is left open where the match is weak. Size is stated for part of the rows, as once, few or many counts, or as a class when the clone is expanded.

v_gene	d_gene	j_gene	abundance	CDR3nt	CDR3aa
TRBV5-4	.	TRBJ1-3	many	TGTGCCAGCAGCCCGGCGGCGAATGCAGGGGCTGGAAACACCATATATTTT	CASSPAANAGAGNTIYF
TRBV10-1	.	TRBJ1-5	few	TGCGCCAGCCACTTAACTAGCAATCAGCCCCAGCATTTT	CASHLTSNQPQHF
TRBV7-9	TRBD1	TRBJ1-4	.	TGTGCCAGCAGCCGGACAGGTCTAAATGAAAAACTGTTTTTT	CASSRTGLNEKLFF
TRBV6-5	TRBD1	TRBJ2-7	.	TGTGCCAGCGGCAGGGGGTACGAGCAGTACTTC	CASGRGYEQYF
TRBV11-2	.	TRBJ1-2	.	TGTGCCAGCAGCTTAGAGAGTGTGCCACTCTATGGCTACACCTTC	CASSLESVPLYGYTF
TRBV7-2	.	TRBJ2-3	few	TGTGCCAGCAGTCCGTGGGGCGACAACGCAGATACGCAGTATTTT	CASSPWGDNADTQYF
TRBV6-5	.	TRBJ2-7	.	TGTGCCAGCAGTTACCCTGCCGAGACAGTTACCTACGAGCAGTACTTC	CASSYPAETVTYEQYF
TRBV7-6	.	TRBJ2-2	.	TGTGCCAGCAGCTTATTCCTAGCCCACGGGGAGCTGTTTTTT	CASSLFLAHGELFF
TRBV5-1	.	TRBJ1-6	.	TGCGCCAGCAGCATACAACAGGCCACGCGATATTCACCCCTCCACTTT	CASSIQQATRYSPLHF
TRBV7-8	.	TRBJ1-4	few	TGTGCCAGCAGCTGGACAGCCCTCTCTAATGAAAAACTGTTTTTT	CASSWTALSNEKLFF
TRBV6-1	.	TRBJ2-1	.	TGTGCCAGCAGTGAAGGACAGGACGCGATCTACAATGAGCAGTTCTTC	CASSEGQDAIYNEQFF
TRBV7-2	.	TRBJ1-5	.	TGTGCCAGCAGCTTACGACAGGCGGATCAGCCCCAGCATTTT	CASSLRQADQPQHF
TRBV9	.	TRBJ1-1	.	TGTGCCAGCAGCGCGGTCGACACTGAAGCTTTCTTT	CASSAVDTEAFF
TRBV5-8	.	TRBJ2-7	.	TGTGCCAGCAGAACCCGGACAGCGGGGATTTACGAGCAGTACTTC	CASRTRTAGIYEQYF
TRBV4-2	TRBD1	TRBJ1-2	.	TGTGCCAGCAGCCAAGACACAGGGGCCTATGGCTACACCTTC	CASSQDTGAYGYTF
TRBV5-6	.	TRBJ2-2	.	TGTGCCAGCAGCCTAAACGTCGCGAACACCGGGGAGCTGTTTTTT	CASSLNVANTGELFF
TRBV6-6	.	TRBJ1-5	.	TGTGCCAGCAGTTACTCGCTCTTACTAGCTGATGAGCCCCAGCATTTT	CASSYSLLLADEPQHF
TRBV10-2	.	TRBJ1-5	.	TGCGCCAGCAGTGAGTCGACAGTTAATCAGCCCCAGCATTTT	CASSESTVNQPQHF
TRBV28	TRBD1	TRBJ2-2	.	TGTGCCAGCAGTTCCGGGACAGGGGTGTGGCTGGCCGGGGAGCTGTTTTTT	CASSSGTGVWLAGELFF
TRBV4-2	TRBD1	TRBJ1-4	.	TGTGCCAGCAGCCAGGCCCCGGTGGGACAGGGGGAAAAACTGTTTTTT	CASSQAPVGQGEKLFF
TRBV7-6	TRBD2	TRBJ2-1	.	TGTGCCAGCAGCGTCCTAGCGGGGGGCGCTTCCTACAATGAGCAGTTCTTC	CASSVLAGGASYNEQFF
TRBV5-1	.	TRBJ2-3	.	TGCGCCAGCAGCTTGGTGGGGGGGGCGATGACAGATACGCAGTATTTT	CASSLVGGAMTDTQYF
TRBV27	TRBD1	TRBJ2-3	.	TGTGCCAGCAGTCCTCCGGGGACAGGGCCAGATACGCAGTATTTT	CASSPPGTGPDTQYF
TRBV4-3	.	TRBJ1-6	few	TGCGCCAGCAGCCAAGACTCGTGGGGGCGAAGTAATTCACCCCTCCACTTT	CASSQDSWGRSNSPLHF
TRBV5-4	TRBD2	TRBJ2-5	.	TGTGCCAGCAGCTTGGACGGGACTAGCGGGTCCGAGACCCAGTACTTC	CASSLDGTSGSETQYF
TRBV19	.	TRBJ1-5	.	TGTGCCAGTAGTATTTCCAGGGAGGGCAATCAGCCCCAGCATTTT	CASSISREGNQPQHF
TRBV11-2	TRBD1	TRBJ2-7	few	TGTGCCAGCAGCGCCAACAGGGGGCCGGGGGGTGAGCAGTACTTC	CASSANRGPGGEQYF
TRBV19	TRBD1	TRBJ2-7	.	TGTGCCAGTAGCAGACAGGGGCTAACCTACGAGCAGTACTTC	CASSRQGLTYEQYF